Presented here are 19 T cell receptor beta chains from one specimen sequenced in a study of cytomegalovirus exposure and HLA in healthy donors. The primer mix had 60 Vbeta and 13 Jbeta primers. Repertoires were generated with immunoSEQ multiplex PCR, while TCRdb's copy carries only in-frame clones and drops some. The profile shows some 110,000 clones, roughly four fifths of them singletons. The specimen sequenced was PBMCs. The receptors were sampled from a man in his thirties or forties in good health and CMV-seropositive.

The gene calls are TRBV27 and TRBJ2-1; perhaps TRBD2 as D (6 bases). The CDR3 contains 13 residues. Germline CDR1 and CDR2: MNHEY and SMNVEV (reference sequence). With 0 bases removed from V and 9 bases from J, the gap between germline ends came to 9 bases. Here the CDR3 reads CASSLSGGPEQFF. The DNA for the CDR3 is TGTGCCAGCAGTTTATCCGGGGGTCCTGAGCAGTTCTTC.

This chain uses TRBV5-4 with TRBJ2-1; possibly TRBD2 for D (6 bases). Germline loops: CDR1 SGHNT, CDR2 YYREEE (reference sequence). The V end was cut by 0 bases, the J end by 8 bases, with 9 bases between. This CDR3 is built from 13 residues. The DNA for the CDR3 is TGTGCCAGCAGCTTGGAGTGGGGGGATGAGCAGTTCTTC. Protein: CASSLEWGDEQFF.

This chain connects TRBV27 to TRBJ2-1; 12 bases align to TRBD2. This CDR3 is 16 amino acids long. Trimming removed 4 bases from V and 3 bases from J; junction bases left unmatched: 4. Germline V CDR1 and CDR2: MNHEY, SMNVEV (reference sequence). CDR3 loop: CASSSRTSGDYNEQFF. In nucleotides, the CDR3 is TGTGCCAGCAGTTCCCGGACTAGCGGGGACTACAATGAGCAGTTCTTC.

J is TRBJ2-3 and V is TRBV7-2; maybe TRBD2 (7 bases). V lost 5 bases and J lost 2, with 17 bases in between. The germline V gene encodes CDR1 SGHTA and CDR2 FQGNSA. This CDR3 has 16 residues. CDR3 loop: CASSKTRGGNTDTQYF. CDR3 DNA: TGTGCCAGCAGCAAAACGAGGGGGGGTAACACAGATACGCAGTATTTT. The variable domain in full, with the rest retrieved from reference TRBV7-2 and TRBJ2-3, is GAGVSQSPSNKVTEKGKDVELRCDPISGHTALYWYRQSLGQGLEFLIYFQGNSAPDKSGLPSDRFSAERTGGSVSTLTIQRTQQEDSAVYLCASSKTRGGNTDTQYFGPGTRLTVL.

V is TRBV28 and J is TRBJ2-7; tentatively, D is TRBD1 (6 bases). The CDR3 totals 14 residues. The V end lost 9 bases, the J end lost 1 base, and 16 bases lay between the germline ends. CDR1 and CDR2 from the germline V gene are MDHEN and SYDVKM. As DNA, the CDR3 is TGTGCCAGTTCCAACGGACAGAGTTCCTACGAGCAGTACGTC. This gives the protein CASSNGQSSYEQYV.

V and J are TRBV5-5 and TRBJ2-7, with 13 bases aligning to TRBD2. The J segment lost 0 bases and the V segment lost 0 bases, leaving 6 bases of the junction unmatched. The CDR3 loop spans 18 amino acids. CDR1 SGHKS and CDR2 YYEKEE come from the germline V gene (reference sequence). The CDR3 DNA reads TGTGCCAGCAGCTTGGCCCTGGGACTAGCGGGGAGCTCCTACGAGCAGTACTTC. This encodes CASSLALGLAGSSYEQYF.

V and J are TRBV6-6 and TRBJ2-7; the D gene is possibly TRBD2 (5 bases). This CDR3 has 14 amino acids. Trimming left V 3 bases short and J 4 bases short, with 13 bases between. CDR1 MNHNY and CDR2 SVGAGI come from the germline V gene (reference sequence). The CDR3 DNA sequence: TGTGCCAGCAGTTATTCAGCGGATCCTTACGAGCAGTACGTC. Amino acid sequence: CASSYSADPYEQYV.

This clone was seen a few times. This rearrangement joins TRBV21-1 to TRBJ2-7; TRBD1 is taken as the D call from the table, unchecked against the DNA. TRBV21-1 is a pseudogene locus. The CDR3 loop spans 17 amino acids. In nucleotides, the CDR3 is TGTGCCAGCCCCCATTCCACCGGACAGGGGATGTCCTACGAGCAGTACGTC. Its protein is CASPHSTGQGMSYEQYV.

This clone appeared a few times. This chain joins TRBV5-1 and TRBJ2-7, with 10 positions matching TRBD1. CDR1 is SGHRS and CDR2 is YFSETQ in the germline V gene. This CDR3 is 17 amino acids long. The junction had 10 bases not matched to a gene; V was cut back by 0 bases and J by 4 bases. The CDR3 is CASSLGPTTGGIYEQYV. The CDR3 DNA sequence: TGCGCCAGCAGCTTGGGTCCCACGACAGGGGGCATTTACGAGCAGTACGTC.

In its sample, this clone is medium-sized. This chain joins TRBV9 and TRBJ2-7, with 8 bases aligning to TRBD1. After removal of 4 bases from V and 4 bases from J, the junction contained 10 bases not matched to a gene. The CDR3 consists of 15 residues. Germline V gene data show CDR1 as SGDLS and CDR2 as YYNGEE. The CDR3 sequence is CASSQGQAAEYEQYF. Written as DNA, the CDR3 is TGTGCCAGCAGCCAGGGACAGGCCGCCGAATACGAGCAGTACTTC.

The chain uses TRBV5-4 and TRBJ1-2, with a tentative D call TRBD1 (6 bases). Trimming shortened V by 0 bases and J by 1 base, and 10 bases separated the two germline ends. This CDR3 spans 15 amino acids. Germline CDR1 is SGHNT and CDR2 is YYREEE (reference sequence). CDR3 DNA: TGTGCCAGCAGCTTGGGGAAAGGGGGTAACTATGGCTACACCTTC. This gives the protein CASSLGKGGNYGYTF.

This clone has a handful of counts. The chain couples TRBV16 to TRBJ2-1; 13 bases align to TRBD2. Germline V gene lookup returns CDR1 KGHSY and CDR2 FQNENV. V trimming: 5 bases; J trimming: 4 bases; junction bases outside the gene matches: 2. This CDR3 region has 15 residues. The CDR3 sequence: CASSKLAGGYNEQFF. CDR3 DNA sequence: TGTGCCAGCAGCAAACTAGCGGGAGGGTACAATGAGCAGTTCTTC. The whole variable domain, remainder taken from reference TRBV16 and TRBJ2-1, is GEEVAQTPKHLVRGEGQKAKLYCAPIKGHSYVFWYQQVLKNEFKFLISFQNENVFDETGMPKERFSAKCLPNSPCSLEIQATKLEDSAVYFCASSKLAGGYNEQFFGPGTRLTVL.

J is TRBJ2-7 and V is TRBV7-4; TRBD1 agrees at 8 bases. Germline trimming cut 3 bases from V and 5 bases from J; bases unmatched to any gene: 6. The CDR3 loop spans 14 amino acids. Germline V gene sequence: CDR1 SGHVT, CDR2 SQSDAQ. DNA for the CDR3: TGTGCCAGCAGCTTCTCCCGGACAGGGCACGAGCAGTACGTC. Translating gives CASSFSRTGHEQYV.

This chain joins TRBV2 and TRBJ1-6, with 11 nucleotides matching TRBD1. CDR1 is SNHLY, CDR2 FYNNEI, per germline. V lost 4 bases to trimming and J lost 8 bases; unmatched junction nucleotides: 16. CDR3 length: 19 residues. The CDR3 nucleotides read TGTGCCAGCAGTGTTCGGGGGACAGGGGGAAGATTAGGGGATTCACCCCTCCACTTT. It yields the protein CASSVRGTGGRLGDSPLHF.

The chain carries TRBV6-5 and TRBJ1-1; the D gene is possibly TRBD1 (6 bases). The V gene's germline CDR1 is MNHEY and CDR2 SVGAGI. Trimming cost V 5 bases and J 4 bases, with 14 bases left between them. CDR3 length equals 14 residues. CDR3 DNA: TGTGCCAGCAGTGACAACAGGGTAGTCACTGAAGCTTTCTTT. It encodes CASSDNRVVTEAFF.

The chain couples TRBV30 to TRBJ2-5; 7 bases line up with TRBD2. The junction had 10 bases not matched to a gene; V was cut back by 5 bases and J by 4 bases. The CDR3 is 14 residues long. Germline CDR1 GTSNPN, CDR2 SVGIG (reference sequence). The CDR3 here is CAWHLAGVVETQYF. CDR3 DNA sequence: TGTGCCTGGCATCTCGCGGGAGTTGTAGAGACCCAGTACTTC.

The chain is built from TRBV10-1 and TRBJ2-7; the match to TRBD1 covers 8 bases. J was trimmed by 3 bases and V by 5 bases; bases with no gene match: 3. From germline, CDR1 is WNHNN and CDR2 SYGVQD (reference sequence). The CDR3 runs to 13 residues. CDR3 protein: CASSRTGRYEQYV. The CDR3 nucleotides are TGCGCCAGCAGTCGGACAGGGCGCTACGAGCAGTACGTC.

This chain joins TRBV5-1 and TRBJ1-3, with TRBD1 matching 12 bases. Germline V gene data show CDR1 as SGHRS and CDR2 as YFSETQ. The V and J ends lost 3 bases and 4 bases, in that order; junction bases with no gene match: 8. This CDR3 has 17 residues. The CDR3 sequence is CASSSGTGGDYGNTIYF. CDR3 nucleotides: TGCGCCAGCAGCTCCGGGACAGGGGGCGACTACGGAAACACCATATATTTT.

The chain uses TRBV7-9 and TRBJ2-1; TRBD2 agrees at 8 bases. V shed 5 bases and J 2 bases; nucleotides not matched to a gene: 5. The CDR3 runs 15 residues. CDR1 and CDR2 from the germline V gene are SEHNR and FQNEAQ (reference sequence). CDR3 sequence: CASSESGSTYNEQFF. The CDR3 DNA follows: TGTGCCAGCAGCGAAAGCGGGAGCACCTACAATGAGCAGTTCTTC.